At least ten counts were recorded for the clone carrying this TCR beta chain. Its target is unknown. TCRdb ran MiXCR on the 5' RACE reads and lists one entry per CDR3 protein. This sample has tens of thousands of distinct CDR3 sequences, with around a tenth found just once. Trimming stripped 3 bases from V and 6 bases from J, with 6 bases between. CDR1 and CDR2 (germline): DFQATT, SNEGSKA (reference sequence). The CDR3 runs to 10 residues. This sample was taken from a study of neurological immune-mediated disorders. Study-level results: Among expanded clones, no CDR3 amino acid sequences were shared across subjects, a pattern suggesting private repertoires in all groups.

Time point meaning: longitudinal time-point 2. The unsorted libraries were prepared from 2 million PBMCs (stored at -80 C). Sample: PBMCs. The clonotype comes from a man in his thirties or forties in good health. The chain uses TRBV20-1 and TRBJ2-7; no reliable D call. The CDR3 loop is CSARTFEQYF. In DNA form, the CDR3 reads TGCAGTGCTAGGACCTTCGAGCAGTACTTC.